Below, one TCR beta chain is given with its context. This clone is a singleton in its sample. Its target antigen remains unknown. Base qualities are not at hand, and no much larger clone is one base apart. The library was built by means of the immunoSEQ multiplex PCR assay. For most patients, genomic DNA was subjected to high-throughput TCR-beta CDR3 sequencing by Adaptive Biotechnologies. Under the source paper's analysis protocol: Adaptive's ImmunoSEQ software was the source of the TCR sequencing data for about 20 patients, while a few other patients were processed with MiXCR and VDJtools. CDR3 nucleotide sequences shared by donor and recipient were removed because the origin of these sequences could not be assigned. At least 2-fold expansion over unstimulated cells and a minimum CFSE-low frequency of 0.002% (template counts) or 0.001% (read counts) were required for clones to be classified as alloreactive. A clone was considered mappable if detected in the sequenced pre-transplant spleen, lymph node, or MLR CFSE-low populations of the donor or recipient. Cumulative frequency of alloreactive clones was calculated as a percentage of all sequences weighted by copy number. TCRdb obtained this table from immuneACCESS and retained in-frame rearrangements with V and J assigned. These tables miss some clones; where compared with another copy, unresolved V genes account for less than half of the shortfall, and the remainder is unexplained. The DNA gave D and trimming, while V, J and clone size come from that table. In all, the sample holds fewer than 30,000 clones, and just over 90% of those were seen once. The top ten clonotypes cover roughly 0.58% of the sample.

The data were taken from a study of graft-versus-host responses after intestinal transplantation (dated by TCRdb to about 2021). Describing the broader study: Recipients received multivisceral, liver-intestinal, or isolated intestinal transplants. Instead of going to the commercial service, samples from a few later patients were sequenced in-house on an Illumina MiSeq and processed with MiXCR. Graft-versus-host and host-versus-graft alloreactive T cell clones were tracked in the graft, circulation and bone marrow after intestinal transplantation using bulk TCR-beta CDR3 sequencing. The cohort enrolled roughly 25 intestinal transplant recipients including one retransplant, and a few patients lacking pretransplant specimens were excluded. Alloreactive clones were identified by sequencing pre-transplant mixed lymphocyte reaction products and comparing these products with unstimulated pre-transplant donor and recipient T cells. A peak of at least 4% donor T cells among recipient peripheral blood mononuclear cells was the definition used for donor T cell macrochimerism. Every recipient was given anti-thymocyte globulin induction, then maintenance tacrolimus and steroids for roughly 3 years.

Trimming takes 9 bases from V and 8 bases from J, and the germline ends sit 19 bases apart. The CDR3 goes from the cysteine to the phenylalanine over 13 residues. Only CDR3 DNA is held: 39 bases, read in frame from base 1. For CDR1 and CDR2, the germline V gene lists MNHEY and SVGAGI. Blood samples were collected up to 4 times in the first month after transplant and then at least monthly when available. What the authors observed across the whole study: In the allografts of patients with donor T cell macrochimerism, GvH to HvG T cell clonal ratios were high. Early after transplant, peak levels of circulating GvH clones were found to be associated with declines in HvG clones. GvH clones were detected in recipient bone marrow, and some of these GvH clones were observed earlier in ileal mucosa or blood, consistent with an intestinal mucosal origin. Conclusions were limited by the relatively low number and heterogeneity of intestinal transplant patients.

This sequence originates from a human patient who received an intestinal transplant, so some T cells may come from the graft donor. The V and J genes are TRBV6-5 and TRBJ1-2; perhaps TRBD1 is the D gene, with 6 bases matching. Source: PBMCs, taken 18 days after transplant. The CDR3 protein is CASRDIGTGGYTF. The DNA is TGTGCCAGTAGAGACATAGGAACAGGGGGCTACACCTTC.